This T cell receptor beta chain was obtained from a study of cytomegalovirus exposure and HLA in healthy donors. On the study more broadly: The 120 or so validation repertoires, a later analysis reported, used the same platform as the 666 first-cohort repertoires.

The donors were in the roughly 110-subject validation cohort; that cohort was separate from the approximately 670-subject first cohort. V lost 5 bases and J 5 bases, leaving 15 bases between the germline ends. Germline V lookup: CDR1 SGHTA, CDR2 FQGNSA. The CDR3 length is 14 residues. A remark on this clone: The antigen remains undetermined.

Study findings and constraints: Within the approximately 110 validation repertoires, first-cohort TCR clusters tended to co-occur, according to a later analysis.

The repertoire was sequenced with immunoSEQ multiplex PCR; TCRdb's copy has only in-frame clones and lacks some. The profile shows about 110,000 clones, roughly 90% of them singletons. The specimen sequenced was PBMCs. This clonotype was obtained from a woman aged 18-29 years in good health and CMV-seronegative. The gene calls are TRBV7-2 and TRBJ2-5, with D uncertain. The CDR3 here is CASSLYGLSETQYF. CDR3 coding DNA: TGTGCCAGCAGCCTCTATGGTCTATCGGAGACCCAGTACTTC. The full variable domain, its missing parts supplied by reference TRBV7-2 and TRBJ2-5, is GAGVSQSPSNKVTEKGKDVELRCDPISGHTALYWYRQSLGQGLEFLIYFQGNSAPDKSGLPSDRFSAERTGGSVSTLTIQRTQQEDSAVYLCASSLYGLSETQYFGPGTRLLVL.